One and the same sample provided the 30 T cell receptor beta chains below, sequenced in a study of blood T cell repertoires in COVID-19. Clones were sequenced by immunoSEQ multiplex PCR, and TCRdb holds only the in-frame ones, with some missing. The sample holds about 110,000 clones, 88% seen once. The specimen sequenced was peripheral blood. The origin of the receptors is a human donor in a cohort sampled during active COVID-19.

The chain carries TRBV6-5 and TRBJ1-1, with TRBD1 identical over 7 bases. The CDR3 sequence is 14 residues long. From germline, CDR1 is MNHEY and CDR2 SVGAGI. Unmatched junction bases numbered 12, after V lost 7 bases and J lost 7 bases. CDR3 residues: CASTLEQGGFEAFF. The CDR3 DNA is TGTGCCAGCACCCTCGAGCAGGGGGGATTTGAAGCTTTCTTT.

This sequence joins TRBV3-1 (or the pseudogene TRBV3-2) and TRBJ2-1; D perhaps matches TRBD2 (5 bases). V lost 5 bases, J lost 0 bases, and 17 bases lay in between. The CDR3 contains 17 residues. Germline values: CDR1 LGHDT, CDR2 YNNKEL (reference sequence). DNA of the CDR3: TGTGCCAGCAGCTTTTATAGCGAAGGAAGCTCCTACAATGAGCAGTTCTTC. Translating gives CASSFYSEGSSYNEQFF.

The genes are TRBV5-1 and TRBJ1-1; the match to TRBD1 covers 7 bases. This CDR3 contains 13 residues. Germline V lookup: CDR1 SGHRS, CDR2 YFSETQ. V trimming: 4 bases; J trimming: 3 bases; junction bases outside the gene matches: 3. In nucleotides, the CDR3 is TGCGCCAGCAGCCTTCAGGGGGACACTGAAGCTTTCTTT. Its protein is CASSLQGDTEAFF.

The chain links TRBV18 to TRBJ2-3; 14 bases fit TRBD2. The CDR3 totals 18 residues. J gave up 2 bases and V 1 base, and 5 bases lay outside the gene matches. In germline, CDR1 is KGHSH, CDR2 LQKENI. Written as DNA, the CDR3 is TGTGCCAGCTCACCACGAGGGACTAGCGGGGGAATCACAGATACGCAGTATTTT. Translation: CASSPRGTSGGITDTQYF.

This clone was seen only a few times. The CDR3 sequence is CASSLGGPGLAVHNEQFF. The CDR3 nucleotides read TGTGCCAGCAGCTTAGGGGGGCCGGGACTAGCGGTTCACAATGAGCAGTTCTTC. The J gene is TRBJ2-1, the V gene TRBV7-9, with 11 bases fitting TRBD2. This CDR3 is built from 18 residues. V trimming: 1 base; J trimming: 5 bases; junction bases outside the gene matches: 10. Germline loops: CDR1 SEHNR, CDR2 FQNEAQ (reference sequence).

The chain links TRBV28 to TRBJ1-2; no clear D gene. This CDR3 spans 15 amino acids. The V and J ends lost 1 base and 8 bases respectively, with 17 bases between them. Germline V CDR1 and CDR2: MDHEN, SYDVKM. The DNA for the CDR3 is TGTGCCAGCAGTTTATCCCGGGGAGGGTCGGAGGGCTACACCTTC. Translated: CASSLSRGGSEGYTF.

The chain links TRBV9 to TRBJ2-5, with D perhaps TRBD1 (6 bases). Germline CDR1 and CDR2: SGDLS and YYNGEE. V lost 4 bases and J lost 5, with 18 bases in between. This CDR3 is built from 15 residues. CDR3 region: CASSPRTAQWETQYF. The CDR3 nucleotides read TGTGCCAGCAGCCCCCGGACAGCCCAGTGGGAGACCCAGTACTTC. The complete variable domain, with remaining parts taken from reference TRBV9 and TRBJ2-5, reads DSGVTQTPKHLITATGQRVTLRCSPRSGDLSVYWYQQSLDQGLQFLIQYYNGEERAKGNILERFSAQQFPDLHSELNLSSLELGDSALYFCASSPRTAQWETQYFGPGTRLLVL.

The chain is built from TRBV4-2 and TRBJ2-5, with D tentatively TRBD2 (6 bases). The CDR3 runs to 13 residues. Trimming cost V 5 bases and J 5 bases, with 12 bases left between them. Germline loops: CDR1 LGHNA, CDR2 YNFKEQ. DNA of the CDR3: TGTGCCAGCAGCGATCGGACTACGGAGACCCAGTACTTC. Encoded protein: CASSDRTTETQYF.

V is TRBV12-3 or TRBV12-4 and J is TRBJ2-3; D is uncertain. The CDR3 consists of 13 residues. Trimming removed 3 bases at V and 5 bases at J, with 9 bases between. The CDR3 is CASSLRSQDTQYF. For the CDR3, the DNA is TGTGCCAGCAGTTTGCGTTCGCAAGATACGCAGTATTTT.

The J gene is TRBJ2-7, the V gene TRBV7-6, with 8 bases fitting TRBD2. The CDR3 covers 17 residues. Germline lookup yields CDR1 SGHVS and CDR2 FNYEAQ. The J segment lost 2 bases and the V segment lost 1 base, leaving 10 bases of the junction unmatched. As DNA, the CDR3 is TGTGCCAGCAGCTTAGATGCGGGGCTAGCGGGCCCCTACGAGCAGTACTTC. This encodes CASSLDAGLAGPYEQYF.

This clone has more than one count but fewer than ten. The chain uses TRBV7-9 and TRBJ2-1, with 12 bases lining up with TRBD2. The length of the CDR3 is 17 residues. V lost 5 bases to trimming and J lost 0 bases; unmatched junction nucleotides: 5. CDR1 SEHNR and CDR2 FQNEAQ come from the germline V gene (reference sequence). The CDR3 region has the DNA TGTGCCAGCAGCGGGGGACTAGCGGGCGCCTCCTACAATGAGCAGTTCTTC. As protein: CASSGGLAGASYNEQFF. The full variable domain, completed using reference TRBV7-9 and TRBJ2-1, is DTGVSQNPRHKITKRGQNVTFRCDPISEHNRLYWYRQTLGQGPEFLTYFQNEAQLEKSRLLSDRFSAERPKGSFSTLEIQRTEQGDSAMYLCASSGGLAGASYNEQFFGPGTRLTVL.

The rearrangement joins TRBV5-5 to TRBJ2-3, with 10 bases fitting TRBD2. Trimming cost V 4 bases and J 4 bases; bases outside gene matches: 12. The CDR3 totals 17 residues. Germline V gives CDR1 SGHKS, CDR2 YYEKEE (reference sequence). In DNA form, the CDR3 reads TGTGCCAGCAGCCCTATGCCACTAGCGGGAAGCGCAGATACGCAGTATTTT. Translating it yields CASSPMPLAGSADTQYF.

The rearrangement joins TRBV5-4 to TRBJ1-1; 7 nucleotides align to TRBD1. V shed 4 bases and J 0 bases; nucleotides not matched to a gene: 6. Looked up from germline, CDR1 is SGHNT and CDR2 is YYREEE (reference sequence). This CDR3 contains 15 residues. The CDR3 DNA reads as TGTGCCAGCAGCGTGGACAGGCGACTGAACACTGAAGCTTTCTTT. It specifies CASSVDRRLNTEAFF. The full variable domain, with the rest looked up from reference TRBV5-4 and TRBJ1-1, is ETGVTQSPTHLIKTRGQQVTLRCSSQSGHNTVSWYQQALGQGPQFIFQYYREEENGRGNFPPRFSGLQFPNYSSELNVNALELDDSALYLCASSVDRRLNTEAFFGQGTRLTVV.

V usage is TRBV6-5 and J usage is TRBJ1-1; D is possibly TRBD1 (5 bases). CDR3 size: 15 residues. Germline assignment: CDR1 MNHEY and CDR2 SVGAGI. V was trimmed by 0 bases and J by 4 bases, leaving 12 bases between them. DNA for the CDR3: TGTGCCAGCAGTTACTCTGGGCAGGGTGTCACTGAAGCTTTCTTT. This sequence encodes CASSYSGQGVTEAFF.

The CDR3 reads CASTPGDRLNEQFF. The CDR3 nucleotides read TGTGCCAGCACTCCAGGGGACAGGCTCAATGAGCAGTTCTTC. The chain couples TRBV6-5 to TRBJ2-1, with 8 nucleotides matching TRBD1. With 7 bases clipped from V and 6 bases from J, the junction kept 8 bases outside the gene matches. The CDR3 covers 14 residues. Germline V gene lookup returns CDR1 MNHEY and CDR2 SVGAGI.

J is TRBJ1-1 and V is TRBV28; 8 bases agree with TRBD1. The CDR3 is made up of 11 amino acids. Germline CDR1 and CDR2: MDHEN and SYDVKM. V dropped 5 bases and J dropped 12; count of bases not matched to a gene: 5. CDR3 DNA: TGTGCCAGCAGTGGGCAGGGGGCGACTTTCTTT. It specifies CASSGQGATFF.

V is TRBV3-1 (or the pseudogene TRBV3-2) and J is TRBJ2-5; D is unclear. V was pared by 0 bases and J by 5 bases, with 4 bases between. The length of the CDR3 is 12 residues. Germline V gene sequence: CDR1 LGHDT, CDR2 YNNKEL (reference sequence). DNA for the CDR3: TGTGCCAGCAGCCAAGATCAGGAGACCCAGTACTTC. Amino acid sequence: CASSQDQETQYF.

This chain links TRBV30 with TRBJ1-6; unclear D gene. Germline V gives CDR1 GTSNPN, CDR2 SVGIG (reference sequence). The V gene lost 6 bases and the J gene lost 7 bases, with 16 bases spanning the gap. This CDR3 is 14 amino acids long. CDR3 amino acids: CACQDGPENSPLHF. The CDR3 DNA reads as TGTGCCTGCCAGGATGGGCCAGAGAATTCACCCCTCCACTTT.

The chain is built from TRBV7-8 and TRBJ2-5; D possibly corresponds to TRBD1 (5 bases). Germline V CDR1 and CDR2: SGHVS, FQNEAQ. The CDR3 runs to 14 residues. Trimming shortened V by 3 bases and J by 1 base, and 9 bases separated the two germline ends. This chain's CDR3 is CASSFSGFQETQYF. The CDR3 bases are TGTGCCAGCAGCTTTTCAGGGTTCCAAGAGACCCAGTACTTC.

The rearrangement joins TRBV5-1 to TRBJ2-7; the D is unclear. Germline assignment: CDR1 SGHRS and CDR2 YFSETQ. CDR3 size: 14 residues. V gave up 0 bases and J gave up 3 bases, with 10 bases separating them. CDR3 sequence (DNA): TGCGCCAGCAGCTTGGATGTGCGCTTCTACGAGCAGTACTTC. It yields the protein CASSLDVRFYEQYF.

This clone was found a few times. The V and J genes are TRBV30 and TRBJ1-1, with 7 nucleotides matching TRBD1. The CDR3 loop spans 12 amino acids. Trimming took 2 bases from V and 11 from J; bases not matched to a gene: 8. The V gene's germline CDR1 is GTSNPN and CDR2 SVGIG (reference sequence). CDR3 DNA: TGTGCCTGGAGTCCTCCGGGACAGCGGGCTTTCTTT. It yields the protein CAWSPPGQRAFF.

The rearrangement joins TRBV19 to TRBJ1-1; D is perhaps TRBD1 (5 bases). Germline lookup yields CDR1 LNHDA and CDR2 SQIVND (reference sequence). The CDR3 contains 13 residues. V was clipped by 3 bases and J by 5 bases, with 10 bases between them. CDR3 loop: CASSISGVTEAFF. The CDR3 DNA reads as TGTGCCAGTAGTATTTCGGGGGTGACTGAAGCTTTCTTT.

The V and J genes are TRBV7-9 and TRBJ2-7, with TRBD2 matching 14 bases. Germline-derived CDR1 and CDR2 are SEHNR and FQNEAQ (reference sequence). V shed 0 bases and J 2 bases; nucleotides not matched to a gene: 6. This CDR3 has 18 residues. In DNA form, the CDR3 reads TGTGCCAGCAGCTTAGCGGGACTAGCGGGAGAACCCACCTACGAGCAGTACTTC. This gives the protein CASSLAGLAGEPTYEQYF. Full variable domain (missing parts from reference TRBV7-9 and TRBJ2-7): DTGVSQNPRHKITKRGQNVTFRCDPISEHNRLYWYRQTLGQGPEFLTYFQNEAQLEKSRLLSDRFSAERPKGSFSTLEIQRTEQGDSAMYLCASSLAGLAGEPTYEQYFGPGTRLTVT.

The genes are TRBV5-6 and TRBJ1-2; 9 nucleotides agree with TRBD1. The CDR3 sequence is 15 residues long. Germline V gene sequence: CDR1 SGHDT, CDR2 YYEEEE. The ends lost 5 bases at V and 8 bases at J; junction bases unmatched: 13. The CDR3 nucleotides read TGTGCCAGCAGAGCTTGGGGACAGGGAAGTTACGGCTACACCTTC. Protein: CASRAWGQGSYGYTF.

The CDR3 DNA is TGTGCCAGCAGCCAACGACTTAGCTCCTACAATGAGCAGTTCTTC. Translation gives CASSQRLSSYNEQFF. This chain joins TRBV7-9 and TRBJ2-1, with no clear D. V was cut by 5 bases and J by 0 bases, with 11 bases left in between. CDR3 size: 15 residues. CDR1 SEHNR and CDR2 FQNEAQ come from the germline V gene (reference sequence).

This chain links TRBV19 with TRBJ2-1; D gene unclear. Germline V gene lookup returns CDR1 LNHDA and CDR2 SQIVND (reference sequence). Trimming cost V 8 bases and J 0 bases, with 11 bases left between them. CDR3 length: 14 residues. The CDR3 DNA is TGTGCCAGTCGCGACTCGAGCTCCTACAATGAGCAGTTCTTC. It codes for CASRDSSSYNEQFF.

This clone was picked up one time. This rearrangement joins TRBV28 to TRBJ2-6; D not certain. Per germline, CDR1 MDHEN and CDR2 SYDVKM. The CDR3 length is 13 residues. Deletions cut 3 bases from V and 3 bases from J, with 3 bases between. The DNA of the CDR3 is TGTGCCAGCAGTTTTTATGGGGCCAACGTCCTGACTTTC. Protein sequence: CASSFYGANVLTF.

The J gene is TRBJ2-7, the V gene TRBV4-1, with a tentative D call TRBD2 (5 bases). Germline lookup yields CDR1 MGHRA and CDR2 YSYEKL. The CDR3 runs 15 residues. The ends were cut back, 4 bases at V and 6 bases at J, with 19 bases in the middle. CDR3 sequence (DNA): TGCGCCAGCAGCCCACTACAGCGAGGGATTACCGAGCAGTACTTC. As protein: CASSPLQRGITEQYF.

The chain joins TRBV15 to TRBJ2-6, with D unresolved. The CDR3 runs 13 residues. Germline CDR1 reads LNHNV; CDR2 reads YYDKDF (reference sequence). V lost 4 bases and J 14 bases, leaving 15 bases between the germline ends. The CDR3 is CATSTWPVRILTF. CDR3 in DNA: TGTGCCACCAGCACGTGGCCCGTCCGTATCCTGACTTTC.

The chain combines TRBV4-2 with TRBJ2-7, with 9 bases that match TRBD2. Trimming removed 6 bases from V and 2 bases from J; junction bases left unmatched: 8. Germline-derived CDR1 and CDR2 are LGHNA and YNFKEQ. This CDR3 has 15 amino acids. As DNA, the CDR3 is TGTGCCAGCAGGCTTAGCGGGAGTGGGGCCTACGAGCAGTACTTC. It yields the protein CASRLSGSGAYEQYF.